The next 17 T cell receptor beta chains were all read from a single sample in a study of cytomegalovirus exposure and HLA in healthy donors. PCR used 60 Vbeta primers and 13 Jbeta primers. TCRdb's copy holds only in-frame clones and misses some; the assay was immunoSEQ multiplex PCR. The data include 93,000 or so clones; the top ten clones carry around 3.5%. Sequencing input: PBMCs. These receptors were collected from a man in his forties in good health and CMV-seronegative.

V gene TRBV5-1 combines with J gene TRBJ2-7; 10 bases are a match to TRBD1. Germline V gene sequence: CDR1 SGHRS, CDR2 YFSETQ. The junction had 3 bases not matched to a gene; V was cut back by 0 bases and J by 6 bases. The length of the CDR3 is 14 residues. CDR3 DNA: TGCGCCAGCAGCTTGGCCGGGACAGGGGCCGAGCAGTACTTC. It is translated as CASSLAGTGAEQYF.

The chain employs TRBV2 and TRBJ1-4, with TRBD1 matching over 7 bases. The CDR3 contains 13 residues. The V gene end was trimmed by 4 bases and the J gene end by 7 bases; junction bases not matched to a gene: 3. CDR1 is SNHLY, CDR2 FYNNEI, per germline. The CDR3, as DNA: TGTGCCAGCAGTGGGGCAGGGGGTGAAAAACTGTTTTTT. It translates to CASSGAGGEKLFF.

The chain has TRBV6-4 and TRBJ1-3; TRBD1 matches 8 bases. CDR3 length: 14 amino acids. The V gene end was trimmed by 6 bases and the J gene end by 2 bases; junction bases not matched to a gene: 3. Looked up from germline, CDR1 is MRHNA and CDR2 is SNTAGT. CDR3 amino acids: CASRMTGAGNTIYF. DNA of the CDR3: TGTGCCAGCAGGATGACAGGGGCTGGAAACACCATATATTTT.

J is TRBJ1-2 and V is TRBV19, with 11 bases that match TRBD1. The ends lost 1 base at V and 1 base at J; junction bases unmatched: 5. The CDR3 spans 17 residues. Germline assignment: CDR1 LNHDA and CDR2 SQIVND (reference sequence). The CDR3 nucleotides read TGTGCCAGTAGTATAGGGACAGGGGGCTATTATAACTATGGCTACACCTTC. As protein: CASSIGTGGYYNYGYTF. Complete variable domain (other parts from reference TRBV19 and TRBJ1-2): DGGITQSPKYLFRKEGQNVTLSCEQNLNHDAMYWYRQDPGQGLRLIYYSQIVNDFQKGDIAEGYSVSREKKESFPLTVTSAQKNPTAFYLCASSIGTGGYYNYGYTFGSGTRLTVV.

This sequence joins TRBV7-6 and TRBJ1-3, with D possibly matching TRBD1 (6 bases). Trimming removed 5 bases from V and 0 bases from J, with 14 bases in between. The germline gives CDR1 SGHVS, CDR2 FNYEAQ. The CDR3 loop spans 16 amino acids. The CDR3 reads CASSKQGHSSGNTIYF. The CDR3 DNA reads TGTGCCAGCAGCAAACAGGGTCACAGCTCTGGAAACACCATATATTTT.

This sequence joins TRBV10-3 and TRBJ2-1, with 8 nucleotides matching TRBD1. CDR3 length: 16 amino acids. J was trimmed by 9 bases and V by 10 bases; bases with no gene match: 20. The germline V gene encodes CDR1 ENHRY and CDR2 SYGVKD. The CDR3 DNA reads as TGTGCCACTTCGAAGTCCAGGGGGCGTGAAAGAGGTGAGCAGTTCTTC. Translating it yields CATSKSRGRERGEQFF.

The J gene is TRBJ1-3, the V gene TRBV7-2; TRBD1 matches 8 bases. Germline V gene lookup returns CDR1 SGHTA and CDR2 FQGNSA. V lost 1 base, J lost 0 bases, and 2 bases stayed unmatched. This CDR3 comprises 16 residues. CDR3 bases: TGTGCCAGCAGCTTAGTAGGGACAGGCTCTGGAAACACCATATATTTT. Its translation: CASSLVGTGSGNTIYF.

The J gene is TRBJ2-7, the V gene TRBV7-9; TRBD1 matches 10 bases. Germline assignment: CDR1 SEHNR and CDR2 FQNEAQ (reference sequence). J was trimmed by 5 bases and V by 5 bases; bases with no gene match: 9. CDR3 length: 15 amino acids. The CDR3 protein is CASSEMAGQGHEQYF. In DNA form, the CDR3 reads TGTGCCAGCAGCGAAATGGCGGGACAGGGGCACGAGCAGTACTTC.

The chain carries TRBV2 and TRBJ2-5; 11 bases fit TRBD2. The germline V gene has CDR1 SNHLY and CDR2 FYNNEI. The V and J ends lost 4 bases and 4 bases, in that order; junction bases with no gene match: 5. CDR3 length: 15 residues. CDR3 region: CASSVGTSGVETQYF. The DNA of the CDR3 is TGTGCCAGCAGTGTTGGGACTAGCGGCGTAGAGACCCAGTACTTC.

The chain couples TRBV5-4 to TRBJ1-1; TRBD1 might be the D (6 bases). The germline V gene encodes CDR1 SGHNT and CDR2 YYREEE (reference sequence). With 3 bases removed from V and 9 bases from J, the gap between germline ends came to 12 bases. This CDR3 is built from 12 residues. The CDR3 nucleotides are TGTGCCAGCAGCTGGGGTCAGGGGAAAGCTTTCTTT. This codes for CASSWGQGKAFF.

J is TRBJ2-2 and V is TRBV7-9, with 10 bases lining up with TRBD2. This CDR3 is 15 amino acids long. V trimming: 2 bases; J trimming: 6 bases; junction bases outside the gene matches: 3. Germline V gene sequence: CDR1 SEHNR, CDR2 FQNEAQ (reference sequence). CDR3 DNA sequence: TGTGCCAGCAGCTTACAGGGACTAGCGCCCGGGGAGCTGTTTTTT. This gives the protein CASSLQGLAPGELFF.

The rearrangement uses TRBV19 and TRBJ1-2, with 8 bases fitting TRBD1. Losses at the gene ends were 6 bases for V and 2 bases for J; bases not matched to a gene: 5. The CDR3 spans 14 residues. Looked up from germline, CDR1 is LNHDA and CDR2 is SQIVND (reference sequence). The CDR3 nucleotides read TGTGCCAGTAGCGCCCGACAGGGGAACTATGGCTACACCTTC. Residues: CASSARQGNYGYTF. Using reference TRBV19 and TRBJ1-2 for the parts outside the CDR3, the full variable domain is DGGITQSPKYLFRKEGQNVTLSCEQNLNHDAMYWYRQDPGQGLRLIYYSQIVNDFQKGDIAEGYSVSREKKESFPLTVTSAQKNPTAFYLCASSARQGNYGYTFGSGTRLTVV.

This chain links TRBV5-1 with TRBJ2-7; TRBD1 matches at 9 bases. There are 15 residues in the CDR3. Unmatched junction bases numbered 10, after V lost 4 bases and J lost 5 bases. Germline CDR1 is SGHRS and CDR2 is YFSETQ. The CDR3 bases are TGCGCCAGCAGCACCGGGACAGGGAAGATCCACGAGCAGTACTTC. Translation gives CASSTGTGKIHEQYF.

CDR3 in amino acids: CASSPSIGTSGTKTQYF. Written as DNA, the CDR3 is TGTGCCAGCAGCCCCAGTATCGGGACTAGCGGGACAAAGACCCAGTACTTC. J is TRBJ2-5 and V is TRBV27, with TRBD2 matching over 13 bases. Germline lookup yields CDR1 MNHEY and CDR2 SMNVEV (reference sequence). The CDR3 contains 17 residues. J lost 6 bases, V lost 6 bases, and 13 bases had no gene match.

This chain uses TRBV10-2 with TRBJ1-4; D call uncertain. Germline V gene lookup returns CDR1 WSHSY and CDR2 SAAADI. The CDR3 is 13 residues long. The V end lost 6 bases, the J end lost 8 bases, and 13 bases lay between the germline ends. CDR3 sequence: CASRVISGEKLFF. The CDR3 nucleotides are TGCGCCAGCAGGGTAATTTCCGGGGAAAAACTGTTTTTT.

The rearrangement joins TRBV9 to TRBJ1-5; 7 bases fit TRBD1. Germline V gene sequence: CDR1 SGDLS, CDR2 YYNGEE. Trimming cost V 0 bases and J 6 bases; bases outside gene matches: 6. The CDR3 contains 15 residues. The CDR3 bases are TGTGCCAGCAGCGTAGAAGGGGGCTCGAGTCAGCCCCAGCATTTT. This sequence encodes CASSVEGGSSQPQHF. Filled out from reference TRBV9 and TRBJ1-5, the complete variable domain reads DSGVTQTPKHLITATGQRVTLRCSPRSGDLSVYWYQQSLDQGLQFLIQYYNGEERAKGNILERFSAQQFPDLHSELNLSSLELGDSALYFCASSVEGGSSQPQHFGDGTRLSIL.

CDR3 in DNA: TGTGCCAGCAGTTCCATGTTGGAGGCGGTGGCTGAAGCTTTCTTT. This encodes CASSSMLEAVAEAFF. The rearrangement links TRBV28 to TRBJ1-1; no reliable D call. CDR3 length: 15 residues. The V gene lost 4 bases and the J gene lost 6 bases, with 18 bases spanning the gap. Germline CDR1 is MDHEN and CDR2 is SYDVKM.